This passage covers 15 T cell receptor beta chains from one sample sequenced in a study of T cells in Graves' hyperthyroidism and ophthalmopathy. TCR beta CDR3 regions were amplified from RNA transcripts. TCR CDR3 regions were first amplified by RT-PCR with HTBI primers. TCRdb passed the multiplex PCR reads through MiXCR, listing each CDR3 protein once. The repertoire holds about 360,000 distinct CDR3 sequences, with about 13% as singletons. Material: blood. Receptors were obtained from a woman younger than 35 with Graves' hyperthyroidism.

This clonotype has a count of ten or more. The CDR3 DNA is TGTGCCAGCAGCGGTACAGGGGGCACAGATACGCAGTATTTT. Protein: CASSGTGGTDTQYF. The J gene is TRBJ2-3, the V gene TRBV6-1, with TRBD1 matching 7 bases. The V gene's germline CDR1 is MNHNS and CDR2 SASEGT. With 6 bases clipped from V and 1 base from J, the junction kept 4 bases outside the gene matches. This CDR3 spans 14 amino acids.

This clonotype was counted many times. The V and J genes are TRBV11-2 and TRBJ1-2; D gene ambiguous. Germline lookup yields CDR1 SGHAT and CDR2 FQNNGV. There are 13 residues in the CDR3. The V and J ends lost 1 base and 2 bases respectively, with 5 bases between them. The chain's CDR3 is CASSLGVNYGYTF. DNA for the CDR3: TGTGCCAGCAGCTTAGGGGTCAACTATGGCTACACCTTC.

The chain joins TRBV19 to TRBJ1-1; maybe TRBD1 (6 bases). The CDR3 runs to 16 residues. Deletions cut 6 bases from V and 4 bases from J, with 21 bases between. In germline, CDR1 is LNHDA, CDR2 SQIVND (reference sequence). The CDR3 region has the DNA TGTGCCAGTAGATTAACAGTTCCCCCAGGGGTCACTGAAGCTTTCTTT. It encodes CASRLTVPPGVTEAFF.

This clonotype was recorded many times. The chain carries TRBV2 and TRBJ2-5, with D possibly being TRBD1 or TRBD2 (5 bases each). V was cut by 6 bases and J by 5 bases, with 13 bases left in between. Germline V gene data show CDR1 as SNHLY and CDR2 as FYNNEI. The CDR3 is 13 residues long. The CDR3 reads CASSYRWGETQYF. The CDR3 DNA reads TGTGCCAGCAGCTACAGGTGGGGGGAGACCCAGTACTTC. The variable domain in full, completed from reference TRBV2 and TRBJ2-5, reads EPEVTQTPSHQVTQMGQEVILRCVPISNHLYFYWYRQILGQKVEFLVSFYNNEISEKSEIFDDQFSVERPDGSNFTLKIRSTKLEDSAMYFCASSYRWGETQYFGPGTRLLVL.

At least ten counts were recorded for this clonotype. The chain carries TRBV12-3 or TRBV12-4 and TRBJ1-2; D is uncertain. V shed 4 bases and J shed 3 bases, with 15 bases lying between them. This CDR3 has 15 residues. The CDR3 nucleotides are TGTGCCAGCAGTTCAAACCTTCCTCCCCACTATGGCTACACCTTC. This gives the protein CASSSNLPPHYGYTF.

In its sample, this clonotype was seen many times. This chain joins TRBV28 and TRBJ2-7; 7 bases map to TRBD2. Germline V gives CDR1 MDHEN, CDR2 SYDVKM. The ends lost 5 bases at V and 4 bases at J; junction bases unmatched: 14. The CDR3 is made up of 16 amino acids. CDR3 DNA sequence: TGTGCCAGCAGTATCCGCCCGACTAGCACCCAGTACGAGCAGTACTTC. As protein: CASSIRPTSTQYEQYF.

CDR3 in amino acids: CAISPSSSQRDSYEQYF. CDR3 DNA sequence: TGTGCCATCAGTCCGAGCTCCTCCCAGAGGGATTCCTACGAGCAGTACTTC. The chain carries TRBV10-3 and TRBJ2-7, with D possibly matching TRBD2 (5 bases). The CDR3 spans 17 residues. The V end was cut by 5 bases, the J end by 1 base, with 21 bases between. The V gene's germline CDR1 is ENHRY and CDR2 SYGVKD.

The chain uses TRBV5-4 and TRBJ2-7; D gene uncertain. Trimming took off 3 bases at V and 6 bases at J, with 16 bases between the two ends. This CDR3 contains 14 residues. Germline lookup yields CDR1 SGHNT and CDR2 YYREEE (reference sequence). The CDR3: CASSSLMIPREQYF. DNA for the CDR3: TGTGCCAGCAGCTCGTTAATGATACCGCGCGAGCAGTACTTC.

A remark on this clonotype: Given the absence of the conserved phenylalanine or tryptophan at the CDR3 end, a read error is likely. The V gene is TRBV28, the J gene TRBJ2-2; D might be TRBD2 (6 bases). With 5 bases removed from V and 5 bases from J, the gap between germline ends came to 9 bases. The V gene's germline CDR1 is MDHEN and CDR2 SYDVKM. The CDR3 totals 13 residues. CDR3 sequence: CASSLRGTGELFL. The CDR3 DNA follows: TGTGCCAGCAGTCTGCGGGGTACCGGGGAGCTGTTTCTT.

The chain joins TRBV5-8 to TRBJ2-7, with D unresolved. Trimming took off 4 bases at V and 0 bases at J, with 11 bases between the two ends. The CDR3 length is 14 residues. CDR1 and CDR2 (germline): SGHTS, YDEGEE. The CDR3, as DNA: TGTGCCAGCAGCCCCCCCCCGAGCTCCTACGAGCAGTACTTC. Residues: CASSPPPSSYEQYF.

This clonotype was seen many times. The genes are TRBV12-3 or TRBV12-4 and TRBJ1-2; 7 nucleotides line up with TRBD1. V lost 5 bases to trimming and J lost 2 bases; unmatched junction nucleotides: 11. The CDR3 has 16 amino acids. Written as DNA, the CDR3 is TGTGCCAGCAGTCCCCTCCGGGACAGATCGAACTATGGCTACACCTTC. Translated, it gives CASSPLRDRSNYGYTF.

This clonotype was seen repeatedly, ten times or more. The chain joins TRBV3-1 to TRBJ2-2; D not resolved. CDR1 LGHDT and CDR2 YNNKEL come from the germline V gene (reference sequence). The CDR3 covers 16 residues. The germline V and J ends were trimmed by 1 base and 0 bases, with 9 bases remaining between them. This CDR3 is CASSQGELANTGELFF. CDR3 bases: TGTGCCAGCAGCCAAGGAGAGCTCGCGAACACCGGGGAGCTGTTTTTT.

This clonotype was recorded at least ten times. The chain employs TRBV6-1 and TRBJ1-1; TRBD1 is a possible D gene (5 bases). Germline-derived CDR1 and CDR2 are MNHNS and SASEGT. The CDR3 runs 17 residues. The V end lost 5 bases, the J end lost 10 bases, and 29 bases lay between the germline ends. The CDR3 DNA sequence: TGTGCCAGCAGTTCCCACGAGATCGGGGGAAGGCGTGCTGGAGCTTTCTTT. Amino acids: CASSSHEIGGRRAGAFF.

This clonotype was seen at least ten times. The gene calls are TRBV11-1 and TRBJ2-1, with D perhaps TRBD1 (6 bases). V dropped 5 bases and J dropped 3 bases, with 20 bases sitting between them. The V gene's germline CDR1 is SGHAT and CDR2 FQDESV (reference sequence). The CDR3 is 17 amino acids. CDR3: CASSQSGDRFNYNEQFF. DNA of the CDR3: TGTGCCAGCAGCCAATCCGGTGACAGGTTCAACTACAATGAGCAGTTCTTC.

Notes on this clonotype: This may stem from a read error, because a much larger clone lies one nucleotide away. J is TRBJ2-1 and V is TRBV18; no firm D call. The CDR3 runs 14 residues. CDR1 is KGHSH, CDR2 LQKENI, per germline. The CDR3 region is CASSTPSSYNGQFF. The CDR3, as DNA: TGTGCCAGCTCGACCCCAAGCTCCTACAATGGGCAGTTCTTC.